This T cell receptor beta chain was recovered during a study of beta chain features in type 1 diabetes. About the study: Over all samples combined, 107,917,701 sorted cells were examined.

The entirety of the isolated RNA underwent reverse transcription, so expressed TCRB transcripts were sequenced. Libraries were prepared by immunoSEQ multiplex PCR; TCRdb keeps only in-frame clonotypes and omits some of them. The sample comprises about 190,000 clones, 7.8% of which are singletons, and 0.94% rests with the top ten. The CDR3 loop spans 17 amino acids. Germline CDR1 reads SGHAT; CDR2 reads FQNNGV. Trimming took off 3 bases at V and 2 bases at J, with 18 bases between the two ends. The table lists this clone with a few counts. Antigen specificity is unknown. Sampling consisted of one heparinised blood draw per donor, averaging around 100 mL. Overall study findings and caveats: Moderate but significant shortening of TCRB CDR3s was recorded in all four CD4+ subsets from Type 1 diabetes patients. The study notes PCR might favor shorter templates equally in patients and controls.

This chain joins TRBV11-2 and TRBJ2-3; TRBD2 is a possible D gene (6 bases). The source is a woman in her forties with type 1 diabetes. The specimen was central memory CD4+ T cells from blood. The CDR3 region is CASSFSGKPGVTDTQYF. The CDR3, as DNA: TGTGCCAGCAGCTTTAGCGGTAAGCCTGGCGTCACAGATACGCAGTATTTT.